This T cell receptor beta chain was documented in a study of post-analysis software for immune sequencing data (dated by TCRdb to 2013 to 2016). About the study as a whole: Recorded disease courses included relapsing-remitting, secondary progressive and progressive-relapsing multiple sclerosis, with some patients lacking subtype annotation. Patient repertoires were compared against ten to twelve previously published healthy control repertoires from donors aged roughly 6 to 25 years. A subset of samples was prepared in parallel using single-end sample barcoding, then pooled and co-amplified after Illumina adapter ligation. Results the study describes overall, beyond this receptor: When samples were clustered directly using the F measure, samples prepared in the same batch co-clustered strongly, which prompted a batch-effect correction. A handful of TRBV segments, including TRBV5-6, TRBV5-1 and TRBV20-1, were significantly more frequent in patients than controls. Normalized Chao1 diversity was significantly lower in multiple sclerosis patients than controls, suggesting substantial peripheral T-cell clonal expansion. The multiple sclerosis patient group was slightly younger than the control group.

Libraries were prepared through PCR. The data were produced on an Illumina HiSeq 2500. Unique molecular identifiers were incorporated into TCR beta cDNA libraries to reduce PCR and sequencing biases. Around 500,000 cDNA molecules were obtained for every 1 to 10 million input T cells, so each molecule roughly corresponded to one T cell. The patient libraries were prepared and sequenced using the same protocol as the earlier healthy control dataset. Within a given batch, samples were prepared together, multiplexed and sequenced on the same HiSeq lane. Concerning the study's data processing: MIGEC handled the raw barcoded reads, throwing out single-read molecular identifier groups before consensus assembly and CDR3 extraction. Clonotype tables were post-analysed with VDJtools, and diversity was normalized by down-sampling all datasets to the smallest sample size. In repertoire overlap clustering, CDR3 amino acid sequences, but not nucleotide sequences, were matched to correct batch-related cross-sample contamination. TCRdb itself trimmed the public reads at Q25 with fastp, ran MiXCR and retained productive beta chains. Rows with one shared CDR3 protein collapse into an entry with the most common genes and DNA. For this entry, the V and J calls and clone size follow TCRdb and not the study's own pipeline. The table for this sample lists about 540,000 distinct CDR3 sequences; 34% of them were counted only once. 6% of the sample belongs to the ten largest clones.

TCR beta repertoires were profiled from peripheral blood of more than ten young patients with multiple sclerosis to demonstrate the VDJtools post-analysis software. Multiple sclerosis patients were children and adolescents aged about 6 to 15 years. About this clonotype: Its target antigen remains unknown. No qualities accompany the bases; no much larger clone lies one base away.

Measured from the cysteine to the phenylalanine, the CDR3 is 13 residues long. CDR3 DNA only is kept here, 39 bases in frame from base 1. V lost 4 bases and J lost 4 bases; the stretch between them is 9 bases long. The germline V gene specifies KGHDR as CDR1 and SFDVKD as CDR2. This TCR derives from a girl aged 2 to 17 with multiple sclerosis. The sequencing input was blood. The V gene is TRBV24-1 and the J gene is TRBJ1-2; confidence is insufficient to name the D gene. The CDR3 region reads CATSETSSYGYTF. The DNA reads TGTGCCACCAGTGAGACCTCAAGCTATGGCTACACCTTC.